The T cell receptor beta chain under discussion was sequenced for a study of CD8+ T cells in alopecia areata. PBMCs provided sorted CD4+ and CD8+ T cells. RNA was extracted and reverse transcribed into cDNA as the sequencing template. Measured with immunoSEQ multiplex PCR; TCRdb has only the in-frame clones, and not every one. The top ten clones hold under 5% of a sample with 200,000 or so clones, 56% of them seen once. Trimming took 5 bases from V and 6 from J, leaving 17 bases between them. The CDR3 runs 14 residues. CDR1 is SGHNT, CDR2 YYREEE, per germline (reference sequence). Findings and limits, study-wide: Researchers reported that TCR sharing among patients proved less clear than in mice, possibly HLA-linked.

In this sample, this clone turned up a few times. Its antigen is still unknown. Sequencing used CD8+ T cells sorted from blood. The origin of this receptor is a human donor in good health. This chain joins TRBV5-4 and TRBJ1-2; possible D gene TRBD1, 6 bases. CDR3 nucleotide sequence: TGTGCCAGCAGGCGAGGCGAGGGGGGGCATGGCTACACCTTC. It specifies CASRRGEGGHGYTF.